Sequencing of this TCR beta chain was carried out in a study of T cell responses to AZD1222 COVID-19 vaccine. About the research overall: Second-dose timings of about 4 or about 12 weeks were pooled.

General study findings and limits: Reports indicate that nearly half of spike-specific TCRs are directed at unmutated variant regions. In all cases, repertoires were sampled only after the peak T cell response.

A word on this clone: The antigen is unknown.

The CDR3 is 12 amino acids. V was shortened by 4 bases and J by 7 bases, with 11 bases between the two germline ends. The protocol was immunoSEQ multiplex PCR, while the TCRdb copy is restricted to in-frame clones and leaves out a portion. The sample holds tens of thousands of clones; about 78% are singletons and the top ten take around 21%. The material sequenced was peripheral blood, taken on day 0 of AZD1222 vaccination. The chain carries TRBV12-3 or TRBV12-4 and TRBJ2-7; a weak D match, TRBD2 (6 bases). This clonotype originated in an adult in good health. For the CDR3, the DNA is TGTGCCAGCAGTTGGGCAGGGAGGGAGCAGTACTTC. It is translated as CASSWAGREQYF.